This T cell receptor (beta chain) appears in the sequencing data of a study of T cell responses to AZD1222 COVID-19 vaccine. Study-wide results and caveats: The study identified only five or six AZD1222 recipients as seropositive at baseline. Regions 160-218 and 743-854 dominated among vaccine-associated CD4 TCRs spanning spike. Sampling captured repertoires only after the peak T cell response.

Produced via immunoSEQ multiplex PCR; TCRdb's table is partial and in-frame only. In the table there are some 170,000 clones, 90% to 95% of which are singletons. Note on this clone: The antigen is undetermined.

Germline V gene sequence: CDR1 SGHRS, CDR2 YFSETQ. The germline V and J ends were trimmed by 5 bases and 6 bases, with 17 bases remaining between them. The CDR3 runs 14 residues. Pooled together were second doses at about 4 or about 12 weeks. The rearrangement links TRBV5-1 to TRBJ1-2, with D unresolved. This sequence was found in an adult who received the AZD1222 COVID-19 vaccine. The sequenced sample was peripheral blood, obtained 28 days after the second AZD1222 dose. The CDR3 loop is CASRPGPKMNGYTF. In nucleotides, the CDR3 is TGCGCCAGCAGGCCCGGGCCGAAAATGAATGGCTACACCTTC.